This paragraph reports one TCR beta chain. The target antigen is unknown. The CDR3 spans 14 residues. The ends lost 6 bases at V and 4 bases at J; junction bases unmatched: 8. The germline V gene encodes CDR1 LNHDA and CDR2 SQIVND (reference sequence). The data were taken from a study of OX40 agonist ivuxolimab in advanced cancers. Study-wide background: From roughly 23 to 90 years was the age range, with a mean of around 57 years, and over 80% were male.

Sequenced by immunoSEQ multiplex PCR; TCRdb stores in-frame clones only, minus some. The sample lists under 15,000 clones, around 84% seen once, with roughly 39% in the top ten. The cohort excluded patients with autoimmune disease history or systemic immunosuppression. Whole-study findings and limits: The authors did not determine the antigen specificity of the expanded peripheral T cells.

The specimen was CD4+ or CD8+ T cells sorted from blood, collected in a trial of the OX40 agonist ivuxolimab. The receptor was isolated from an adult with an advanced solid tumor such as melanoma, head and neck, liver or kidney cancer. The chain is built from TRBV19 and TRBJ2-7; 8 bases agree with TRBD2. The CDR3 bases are TGTGCCAGTAGCCCCAGCGGGAGTTTGTACGAGCAGTACTTC. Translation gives CASSPSGSLYEQYF.